This T cell receptor (beta chain) was captured by sequencing in a study of shared clonotypes between healthy human individuals. A remark on this clone: As yet, its antigen is unknown. The DNA is omitted, as the CDR3 cannot be located on it reliably, and the CDR3 follows TCRdb's listing.

The assay was immunoSEQ multiplex PCR, and TCRdb's table has in-frame clones only and misses some. In the table there are about 1 million clones, approximately 68% of which are singletons. Study-level results: Owing to a small donor count, the genetic and exposure-history diversity represented was limited.

CDR1 is WSHSY and CDR2 is SAAADI in the germline V gene. From its first to its last residue, the CDR3 has 12 amino acids. The chain couples TRBV10-2 to TRBJ2-5; no DNA check was done on the table's D call, TRBD2. The sequence was obtained from a man between 18 and 29 years old in good health. The specimen sequenced was memory CD4+ T cells sorted from blood. The subset: CD45RA-negative fraction. The CDR3 sequence is CASSVAGGSPYF.